The 13 T cell receptor beta chains below come from one sample, sequenced in a study of blood T cell repertoires in COVID-19. Clones were sequenced by immunoSEQ multiplex PCR, and TCRdb holds only the in-frame ones, with some missing. The sample yields hundreds of thousands of clones, 90% seen once. Material for sequencing was PBMCs or T cells enriched from blood (not recorded which). Receptors were obtained from a woman under 30 with acute COVID-19.

The CDR3 nucleotides read TGTGCCAGCAGCTGGCAAGGGACAGGGTGGCAAAAACTGTTTTTT. Translation: CASSWQGTGWQKLFF. This chain connects TRBV5-5 to TRBJ1-4; 9 bases are a match to TRBD1. The J segment lost 9 bases and the V segment lost 3 bases, leaving 9 bases of the junction unmatched. The CDR3 runs to 15 residues. CDR1 SGHKS and CDR2 YYEKEE come from the germline V gene (reference sequence).

The V call is TRBV19, the J call TRBJ1-6; D might be TRBD1 (6 bases). V lost 3 bases and J 7 bases, leaving 10 bases between the germline ends. Germline V gives CDR1 LNHDA, CDR2 SQIVND (reference sequence). The CDR3 has 14 residues. Here the CDR3 DNA reads TGTGCCAGTAGTATCGCAGGGGAGAATTCACCCCTCCACTTT. This encodes CASSIAGENSPLHF.

This clone came up once. V gene TRBV10-2 combines with J gene TRBJ1-1; TRBD1 agrees at 8 bases. The CDR3 has 15 residues. J gave up 5 bases and V 0 bases, and 5 bases lay outside the gene matches. The germline V gene encodes CDR1 WSHSY and CDR2 SAAADI. DNA of the CDR3: TGCGCCAGCAGTGAGTCTCGACAGGGGCGGACTGAAGCTTTCTTT. Translating it yields CASSESRQGRTEAFF.

This sequence joins TRBV9 and TRBJ2-2; 10 bases map to TRBD2. V gave up 0 bases and J gave up 5 bases; unmatched junction bases: 7. The germline CDR1 and CDR2 sequences are SGDLS and YYNGEE. CDR3 length: 17 residues. The CDR3 DNA reads TGTGCCAGCAGCGTAGGCCTAGCGGGAGCGGGTACCGGGGAGCTGTTTTTT. Its protein product is CASSVGLAGAGTGELFF.

The chain employs TRBV25-1 and TRBJ2-7; 9 nucleotides match TRBD1. The CDR3 is 14 residues long. Germline values: CDR1 MGHDK, CDR2 SYGVNS. V shed 3 bases, J shed 3 bases, and the junction held 3 bases outside the gene matches. In nucleotides, the CDR3 is TGTGCCAGCAGTGAGCGGGACAGGGACTACGAGCAGTACTTC. Its protein product is CASSERDRDYEQYF.

The chain is built from TRBV14 and TRBJ2-6; D is unresolved. V shed 0 bases and J shed 0 bases, with 9 bases lying between them. The CDR3 covers 17 residues. Looked up from germline, CDR1 is SGHDN and CDR2 is FVKESK. The CDR3 loop is CASSQDQVFSGANVLTF. CDR3 nucleotide sequence: TGTGCCAGCAGCCAAGACCAGGTCTTCTCTGGGGCCAACGTCCTGACTTTC.

The chain is built from TRBV9 and TRBJ2-5; tentatively, D is TRBD2 (6 bases). This CDR3 contains 15 residues. Per the germline V gene, CDR1 is SGDLS and CDR2 is YYNGEE. V shed 0 bases and J shed 5 bases, with 14 bases lying between them. CDR3 nucleotide sequence: TGTGCCAGCAGCGTAGGGAGGGGTGGATTGGAGACCCAGTACTTC. It is translated as CASSVGRGGLETQYF. The full variable domain, its missing parts supplied by reference TRBV9 and TRBJ2-5, is DSGVTQTPKHLITATGQRVTLRCSPRSGDLSVYWYQQSLDQGLQFLIQYYNGEERAKGNILERFSAQQFPDLHSELNLSSLELGDSALYFCASSVGRGGLETQYFGPGTRLLVL.

The table lists this clone with a count of one. The chain has TRBV4-1 and TRBJ1-1; D is possibly TRBD1 (6 bases). The CDR3 length is 16 residues. Trimming left V 4 bases short and J 2 bases short, with 17 bases between. Germline V gene lookup returns CDR1 MGHRA and CDR2 YSYEKL. The CDR3 DNA sequence: TGCGCCAGCAGCCCGACCCCCCGGACAGCTAACACTGAAGCTTTCTTT. Its protein product is CASSPTPRTANTEAFF.

The chain recombines TRBV12-3 or TRBV12-4 with TRBJ1-2; D is unresolved. This CDR3 has 11 amino acids. V gave up 8 bases and J gave up 5 bases, with 9 bases separating them. This CDR3 is CASSRGYGYTF. In DNA, the CDR3 is TGTGCCAGCTCCCGAGGGTATGGCTACACCTTC.

V gene TRBV5-6 combines with J gene TRBJ1-4; D unresolved. Germline lookup yields CDR1 SGHDT and CDR2 YYEEEE. This CDR3 comprises 14 residues. V was trimmed by 0 bases and J by 3 bases, leaving 6 bases between them. The CDR3 DNA follows: TGTGCCAGCAGCTTGGGGAGGCCTAATGAAAAACTGTTTTTT. Translation gives CASSLGRPNEKLFF.

The rearrangement uses TRBV10-3 and TRBJ2-1; a weak D match, TRBD1 (7 bases). V gave up 4 bases and J gave up 0 bases, with 13 bases separating them. Looked up from germline, CDR1 is ENHRY and CDR2 is SYGVKD. The CDR3 loop spans 16 amino acids. CDR3 residues: CAISGGQTSSYNEQFF. CDR3 in DNA: TGTGCCATCAGTGGGGGACAGACTAGCTCCTACAATGAGCAGTTCTTC.

CDR3 loop: CASSPTRDRQETQYF. The CDR3, as DNA: TGTGCCAGCAGCCCTACACGGGACAGACAAGAGACCCAGTACTTC. The rearrangement uses TRBV3-1 (or the pseudogene TRBV3-2) and TRBJ2-5; TRBD1 matches 7 bases. V lost 4 bases to trimming and J lost 2 bases; unmatched junction nucleotides: 7. Germline CDR1 reads LGHDT; CDR2 reads YNNKEL (reference sequence). This CDR3 is 15 amino acids long.

V is TRBV19 and J is TRBJ1-1; TRBD1 agrees at 10 bases. Germline values: CDR1 LNHDA, CDR2 SQIVND (reference sequence). V lost 6 bases, J lost 11 bases, and 18 bases stayed unmatched. The CDR3 is made up of 16 amino acids. Here the CDR3 reads CASSHRGEHGTGDAFF. DNA of the CDR3: TGTGCCAGTAGCCATAGAGGGGAGCACGGGACAGGGGATGCTTTCTTT.